The 20 T cell receptor beta chains below were found in one sample sequenced in a study of post-analysis software for immune sequencing data. Unique molecular identifiers were present in the TCR beta cDNA libraries. TCRdb fed the PCR reads into MiXCR, producing one record per CDR3 protein. The sample has some 370,000 distinct CDR3 sequences, approximately 33% seen once. Antigen specificity for these receptors is unknown. Whole-study results and caveats: Controls showed lower frequencies than patients for a handful of TRBV segments, and TRBV5-6, TRBV5-1 and TRBV20-1 were among these.

Sequenced input: blood. Receptor source: a girl aged 5-17 years with multiple sclerosis.

V is TRBV7-8 and J is TRBJ2-5; D gene ambiguous. The CDR3 sequence is 15 residues long. The V end lost 0 bases, the J end lost 4 bases, and 12 bases lay between the germline ends. Germline CDR1 SGHVS, CDR2 FQNEAQ. The CDR3 bases are TGTGCCAGCAGCTTAGCTAGGTTAAGTCTAGAGACCCAGTACTTC. This encodes CASSLARLSLETQYF.

This sequence joins TRBV11-2 and TRBJ2-6; 9 bases are a match to TRBD1. V shed 6 bases, J shed 3 bases, and the junction held 9 bases outside the gene matches. The length of the CDR3 is 17 residues. The germline gives CDR1 SGHAT, CDR2 FQNNGV. CDR3 sequence reads: CASSSYRDRVGANVLTF. In DNA, the CDR3 is TGTGCCAGCAGTTCTTACCGGGACAGGGTTGGGGCCAACGTCCTGACTTTC.

This clonotype turned up a few times. The gene calls are TRBV6-5 and TRBJ2-1; D remains ambiguous. CDR1 is MNHEY, CDR2 SVGAGI, per germline. Trimming cost V 7 bases and J 0 bases, with 10 bases left between them. CDR3 size: 14 residues. The CDR3 protein is CASTRSSSYNEQFF. CDR3 DNA sequence: TGTGCCAGCACCCGATCAAGCTCCTACAATGAGCAGTTCTTC.

Only a few counts were recorded for this clonotype. The rearrangement uses TRBV5-1 and TRBJ2-5; 8 positions match TRBD2. Looked up from germline, CDR1 is SGHRS and CDR2 is YFSETQ. V shed 7 bases and J 7 bases; nucleotides not matched to a gene: 15. This CDR3 comprises 15 residues. CDR3 DNA: TGCGCCAGCGACCTGGGCTGGCGGGGGGCCCGGACCCAGTACTTC. This codes for CASDLGWRGARTQYF.

This clonotype was counted only a few times. The V call is TRBV3-1, the J call TRBJ2-7; the D is unclear. The germline gives CDR1 LGHDT, CDR2 YNNKEL (reference sequence). V was clipped by 1 base and J by 3 bases, with 7 bases between them. The CDR3 consists of 13 residues. DNA of the CDR3: TGTGCCAGCAGCCAAGCAGGTAACTACGAGCAGTACTTC. It encodes CASSQAGNYEQYF.

The chain has TRBV4-3 and TRBJ2-7, with 7 bases matching TRBD2. The CDR3 loop spans 13 amino acids. From germline, CDR1 is LGHNA and CDR2 YSLEER. Trimming at V came to 4 bases and at J to 7 bases, leaving 7 bases not matched to a gene. CDR3 sequence (DNA): TGCGCCAGCAGCCGCGGGGGACTAAGTGAGCAGTACTTC. Amino acid sequence: CASSRGGLSEQYF.

The J gene is TRBJ1-1, the V gene TRBV6-6, with 10 bases that match TRBD1. This CDR3 contains 15 residues. Germline V lookup: CDR1 MNHNY, CDR2 SVGAGI (reference sequence). Losses at the gene ends were 4 bases for V and 2 bases for J; bases not matched to a gene: 4. This CDR3 is CASSWDRGLNTEAFF. CDR3 sequence (DNA): TGTGCCAGCAGTTGGGACAGGGGACTTAACACTGAAGCTTTCTTT.

V is TRBV10-2 and J is TRBJ2-5, with no clear D. Germline V lookup: CDR1 WSHSY, CDR2 SAAADI. The V end was cut by 6 bases, the J end by 5 bases, with 16 bases between. This CDR3 contains 14 residues. CDR3 loop: CASSENYRWETQYF. CDR3 bases: TGCGCCAGCAGCGAGAACTACCGTTGGGAGACCCAGTACTTC.

This chain uses TRBV7-3 with TRBJ2-2; D not certain. The germline V gene has CDR1 SGHTA and CDR2 FQGTGA. The CDR3 length is 14 residues. With 4 bases removed from V and 8 bases from J, the gap between germline ends came to 14 bases. For the CDR3, the DNA is TGTGCCAGCAGCTCTATGGGCCTGTCGGGGGAGCTGTTTTTT. Encoded protein: CASSSMGLSGELFF.

This clonotype was observed once. The chain carries TRBV5-1 and TRBJ2-7; either TRBD1 or TRBD2 may fit D (5 bases each). The better agreement between TRBJ2-5 and the DNA end casts doubt on the J call. The germline CDR1 and CDR2 sequences are SGHRS and YFSETQ. The CDR3 loop spans 14 amino acids. The CDR3 DNA is TGCGCCAGCAGTATCGGGGCCGCCCTAGAGACCCAGTACTTC. It codes for CASSIGAALETQYF.

The chain recombines TRBV5-6 with TRBJ1-4, with 9 bases identical to TRBD1. Trimming cost V 0 bases and J 10 bases; bases outside gene matches: 4. Germline V gene lookup returns CDR1 SGHDT and CDR2 YYEEEE. The CDR3 runs 14 residues. The CDR3 here is CASSLGTGEGKLFF. The CDR3 bases are TGTGCCAGCAGCTTGGGGACAGGGGAAGGAAAACTGTTTTTT.

This clonotype has more than one count but fewer than ten. The chain links TRBV29-1 to TRBJ2-7; D unclear. This CDR3 has 12 residues. Germline-derived CDR1 and CDR2 are SQVTM and ANQGSEA. V was trimmed by 0 bases and J by 2 bases, leaving 5 bases between them. The CDR3 sequence: CSVEDGTYEQYF. In DNA, the CDR3 is TGCAGCGTTGAAGATGGCACCTACGAGCAGTACTTC.

On this clonotype itself: This may arise from a read error, as a much more abundant clone is one base away. The conserved phenylalanine or tryptophan is not found at the CDR3 terminus, so this likely reflects a read error. This chain links TRBV15 with TRBJ1-5; D perhaps matches TRBD1 (5 bases). Germline values: CDR1 LNHNV, CDR2 YYDKDF (reference sequence). V lost 4 bases and J 3 bases, leaving 10 bases between the germline ends. This CDR3 comprises 14 residues. The CDR3 spells CATSIRGYNQPQHV. CDR3 DNA sequence: TGTGCCACCAGCATACGGGGGTACAATCAGCCCCAGCATGTT.

The chain combines TRBV6-6 with TRBJ1-1; weak D call: TRBD1 (5 bases). V was clipped by 5 bases and J by 5 bases, with 6 bases between them. The germline gives CDR1 MNHNY, CDR2 SVGAGI (reference sequence). The CDR3 is 11 residues long. CDR3 nucleotide sequence: TGTGCCAGCAGTGGGGGTACTGAAGCTTTCTTT. Translation: CASSGGTEAFF.

This clonotype was seen only a few times. V is TRBV6-5 and J is TRBJ1-2, with 8 positions matching TRBD1. Unmatched junction bases numbered 9, after V lost 4 bases and J lost 5 bases. The CDR3 consists of 15 residues. The germline V gene encodes CDR1 MNHEY and CDR2 SVGAGI. CDR3 loop: CASSSPGQEAYGYTF. The CDR3 nucleotides read TGTGCCAGCAGTTCGCCGGGACAGGAAGCTTATGGCTACACCTTC.

The V and J genes are TRBV5-8 and TRBJ2-1; possible D gene TRBD1, 6 bases. The CDR3 length is 16 residues. V was clipped by 2 bases and J by 10 bases, with 22 bases between them. Germline V gene lookup returns CDR1 SGHTS and CDR2 YDEGEE. The DNA of the CDR3 is TGTGCCAGCAGCTTTTCCGGGACAAGAGGGTTAAAGGAGCAGTTCTTC. Residues: CASSFSGTRGLKEQFF.

The V call is TRBV12-3 or TRBV12-4, the J call TRBJ1-1; D uncertain. CDR3 length: 14 amino acids. V lost 2 bases and J lost 0, with 7 bases in between. CDR3 in amino acids: CASSLRPLNTEAFF. In DNA form, the CDR3 reads TGTGCCAGCAGTTTACGACCTCTGAACACTGAAGCTTTCTTT.

V and J are TRBV6-2 or TRBV6-3 and TRBJ1-4; D gene unclear. This CDR3 has 16 residues. V was clipped by 0 bases and J by 7 bases, with 15 bases between them. Per germline, CDR1 MNHEY and CDR2 SVGEGT. The CDR3 DNA is TGTGCCAGCAGTTACTCGTTTCCGCCAGGAGGTGAAAAACTGTTTTTT. Its protein is CASSYSFPPGGEKLFF.

In the case of this clonotype: At one end, the junction sequence differs from germline, possibly due to a read error. This chain connects TRBV7-2 to TRBJ2-5; D is ambiguous. The CDR3 is made up of 17 amino acids. The germline gives CDR1 SGHTA, CDR2 FQGNSA. CDR3 in amino acids: CVSSLFPPGSAQETQYF. In DNA form, the CDR3 reads TGTGTCAGCAGCTTATTTCCCCCTGGGTCGGCACAAGAGACCCAGTACTTC.

The chain is built from TRBV20-1 and TRBJ2-7; D remains unclear. V lost 6 bases and J lost 7, with 22 bases in between. The CDR3 loop spans 14 amino acids. The V gene's germline CDR1 is DFQATT and CDR2 SNEGSKA (reference sequence). CDR3 loop: CSAPQMTLVGEQYF. Here the CDR3 DNA reads TGCAGTGCCCCTCAAATGACCCTTGTGGGGGAGCAGTACTTC.